This T cell receptor (beta chain) stems from a study of T-cell reconstitution after alpha-beta-depleted transplantation in children (TCRdb year 2016). Background for the entire study: T-cell immune reconstitution after TCRalphabeta/CD19-depleted allogeneic hematopoietic cell transplantation in children was quantitatively tracked in the study by means of TCR repertoire profiling.

Study-wide conclusions, independent of this receptor: In some patients, the high TCRbeta diversity seen at day 60 was put down to recipient T cells and intrathymic progenitors that had survived conditioning. Apparently early alphabetaT-cell count recovery about two months after transplant reportedly relied on only several hundred rapidly expanded clones derived from non-depleted graft cells. Hyperexpanded clone frequencies declined over subsequent months; after one year, T-cell counts and TCRbeta diversity were mostly attributed to newly produced T cells.

This clonotype was detected many times. Its cognate antigen has yet to be identified. Base qualities are not provided; no much larger clone lies one nucleotide away. The CDR1 and CDR2 encoded by the germline V gene are SGHTA and FQGNSA. The cysteine opens and the phenylalanine closes a CDR3 of 16 amino acids. Only CDR3 DNA remains: 48 bases, in frame from the first base. At the junction V is shortened by 0 bases and J by 2 bases, with 11 bases in between. The label giving this sample's treatment or condition can be read as: allogeneic hematopoietic cell transplantation with graft depleted of TCRalphabeta T cells and CD19 B cells. The children who served as transplant recipients had been given grafts of TCRalphabeta/CD19-depleted allogeneic hematopoietic cells. The library relied on PCR. These reads were obtained on an Illumina HiSeq 2500. TCR library preparation used molecular barcoding, with unique molecular identifiers applied to normalize quantification of the TCRbeta repertoire. TCRdb took the public reads, trimmed them with fastp at Q25, ran MiXCR for clone calling and kept in-frame beta chains. Rows with one shared CDR3 protein collapse into an entry with the most common genes and DNA. A total of 400,000 to 550,000 distinct CDR3 sequences appear in this sample, more than 9% of them only once. Clones ranked in the top ten supply just over 2% of the sample.

Sequences were derived from PBMCs, sampled before TCRalphabeta/CD19-depleted stem cell transplant. The sequence came from a child aged 2 to 15 with inherited bone marrow failure, due to receive a stem cell transplant. Rearrangement joined TRBV7-2 to TRBJ2-1; the D gene cannot be resolved reliably. The CDR3 reads as follows: CASSLAFARTYNEQFF. The nucleotide sequence is TGTGCCAGCAGCTTAGCGTTTGCGCGAACCTACAATGAGCAGTTCTTC.